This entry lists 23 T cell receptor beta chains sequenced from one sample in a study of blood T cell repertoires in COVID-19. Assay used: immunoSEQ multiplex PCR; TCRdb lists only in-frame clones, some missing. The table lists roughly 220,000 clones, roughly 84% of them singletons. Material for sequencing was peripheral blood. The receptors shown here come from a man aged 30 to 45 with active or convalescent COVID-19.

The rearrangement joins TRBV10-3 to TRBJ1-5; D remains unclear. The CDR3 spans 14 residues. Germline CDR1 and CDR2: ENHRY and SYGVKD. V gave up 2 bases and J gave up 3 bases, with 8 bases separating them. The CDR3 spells CAISEGPFNQPQHF. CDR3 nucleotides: TGTGCCATCAGTGAGGGGCCGTTCAATCAGCCCCAGCATTTT.

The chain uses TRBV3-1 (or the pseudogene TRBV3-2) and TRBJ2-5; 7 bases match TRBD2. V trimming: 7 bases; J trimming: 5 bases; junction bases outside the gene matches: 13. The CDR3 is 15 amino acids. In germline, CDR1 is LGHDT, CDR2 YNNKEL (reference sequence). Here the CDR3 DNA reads TGTGCCAGCAAGGCTAGCGGCCCCCGTGGGGAGACCCAGTACTTC. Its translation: CASKASGPRGETQYF.

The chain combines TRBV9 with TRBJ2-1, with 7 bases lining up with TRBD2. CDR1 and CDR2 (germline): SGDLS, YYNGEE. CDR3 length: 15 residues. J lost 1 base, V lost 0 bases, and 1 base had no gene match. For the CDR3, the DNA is TGTGCCAGCAGCGTAGATAGCGGGTCCTACAATGAGCAGTTCTTC. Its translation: CASSVDSGSYNEQFF.

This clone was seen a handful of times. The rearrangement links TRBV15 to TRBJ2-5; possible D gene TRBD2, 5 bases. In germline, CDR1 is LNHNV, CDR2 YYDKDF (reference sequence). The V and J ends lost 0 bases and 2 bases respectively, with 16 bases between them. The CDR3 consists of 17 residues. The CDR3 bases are TGTGCCACCAGCAGAGATCTGGGCGGGCCAGAGCAAGAGACCCAGTACTTC. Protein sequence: CATSRDLGGPEQETQYF.

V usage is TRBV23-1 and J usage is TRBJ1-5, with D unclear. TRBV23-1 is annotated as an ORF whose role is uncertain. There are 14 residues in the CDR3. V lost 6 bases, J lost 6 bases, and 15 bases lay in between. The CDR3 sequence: CASSPPRDRQPQHF. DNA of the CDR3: TGCGCCAGCAGCCCGCCGCGGGATCGTCAGCCCCAGCATTTT.

The CDR3 is CASSSNRAGELFF. DNA for the CDR3: TGTGCCAGCAGCTCCAATAGAGCCGGGGAGCTGTTTTTT. This chain joins TRBV5-5 and TRBJ2-2; no definite D call. The CDR3 has 13 amino acids. The germline V gene has CDR1 SGHKS and CDR2 YYEKEE (reference sequence). V lost 3 bases to trimming and J lost 6 bases, with 9 bases between them.

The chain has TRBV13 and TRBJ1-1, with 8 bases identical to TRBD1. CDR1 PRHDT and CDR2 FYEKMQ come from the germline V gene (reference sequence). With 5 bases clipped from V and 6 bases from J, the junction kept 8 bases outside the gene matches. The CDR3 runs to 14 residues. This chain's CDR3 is CASSPRGHLAEAFF. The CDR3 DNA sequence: TGTGCCAGCAGCCCCAGGGGGCACCTCGCTGAAGCTTTCTTT.

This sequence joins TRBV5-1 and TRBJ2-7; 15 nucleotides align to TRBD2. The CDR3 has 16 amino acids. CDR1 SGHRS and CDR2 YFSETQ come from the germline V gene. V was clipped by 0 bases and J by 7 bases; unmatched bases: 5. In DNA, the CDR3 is TGCGCCAGCAGCTTGGTTGGGACTAGCGGGGGGCGGGAGCAGTACTTC. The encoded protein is CASSLVGTSGGREQYF.

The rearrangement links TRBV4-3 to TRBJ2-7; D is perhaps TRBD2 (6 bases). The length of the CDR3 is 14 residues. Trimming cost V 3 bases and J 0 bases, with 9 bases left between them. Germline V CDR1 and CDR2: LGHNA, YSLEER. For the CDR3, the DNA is TGCGCCAGCAGCCAGGGGACTGTCTCCTACGAGCAGTACTTC. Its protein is CASSQGTVSYEQYF.

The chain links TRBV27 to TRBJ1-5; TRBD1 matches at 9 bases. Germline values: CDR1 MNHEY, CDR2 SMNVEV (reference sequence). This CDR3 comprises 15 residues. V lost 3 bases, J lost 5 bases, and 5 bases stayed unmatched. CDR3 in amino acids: CASSLRQGVDQPQHF. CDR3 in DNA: TGTGCCAGCAGTTTGCGACAGGGGGTCGATCAGCCCCAGCATTTT.

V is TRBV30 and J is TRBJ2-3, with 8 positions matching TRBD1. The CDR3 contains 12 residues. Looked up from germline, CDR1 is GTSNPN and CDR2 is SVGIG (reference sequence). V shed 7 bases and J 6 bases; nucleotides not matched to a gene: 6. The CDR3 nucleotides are TGTGCCTCACAACAGGGGGGCGATACGCAGTATTTT. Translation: CASQQGGDTQYF.

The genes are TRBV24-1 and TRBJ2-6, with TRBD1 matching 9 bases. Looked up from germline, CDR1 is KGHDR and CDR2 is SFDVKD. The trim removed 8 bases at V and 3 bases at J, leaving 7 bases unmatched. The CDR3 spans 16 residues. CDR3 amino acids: CATTTRDRVGANVLTF. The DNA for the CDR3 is TGTGCCACCACTACCCGGGACAGGGTTGGGGCCAACGTCCTGACTTTC.

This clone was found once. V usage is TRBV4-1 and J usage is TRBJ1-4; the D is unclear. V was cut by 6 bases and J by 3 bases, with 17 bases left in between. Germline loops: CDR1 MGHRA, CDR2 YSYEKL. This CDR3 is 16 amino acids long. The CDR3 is CASRQLEIGSNEKLFF. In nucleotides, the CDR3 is TGCGCCAGCAGACAGTTAGAGATTGGTTCTAATGAAAAACTGTTTTTT.

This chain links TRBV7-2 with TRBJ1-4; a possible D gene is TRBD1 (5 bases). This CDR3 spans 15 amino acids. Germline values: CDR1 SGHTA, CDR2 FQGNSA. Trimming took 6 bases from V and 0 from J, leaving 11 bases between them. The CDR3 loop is CASSPQGSTNEKLFF. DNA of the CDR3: TGTGCCAGCAGTCCTCAGGGCTCAACTAATGAAAAACTGTTTTTT.

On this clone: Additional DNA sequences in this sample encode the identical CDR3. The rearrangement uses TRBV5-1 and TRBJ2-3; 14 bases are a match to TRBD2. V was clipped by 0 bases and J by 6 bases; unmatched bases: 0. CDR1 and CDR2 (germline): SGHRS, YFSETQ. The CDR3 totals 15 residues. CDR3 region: CASSLGLAGGDTQYF. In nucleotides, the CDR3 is TGCGCCAGCAGCTTGGGACTAGCGGGAGGGGATACGCAGTATTTT.

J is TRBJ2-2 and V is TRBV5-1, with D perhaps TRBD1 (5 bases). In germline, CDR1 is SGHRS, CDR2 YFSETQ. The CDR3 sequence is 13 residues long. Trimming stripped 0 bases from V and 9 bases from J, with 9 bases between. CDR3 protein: CASSLEGSRELFF. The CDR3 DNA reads TGCGCCAGCAGCTTGGAGGGGTCGAGGGAGCTGTTTTTT.

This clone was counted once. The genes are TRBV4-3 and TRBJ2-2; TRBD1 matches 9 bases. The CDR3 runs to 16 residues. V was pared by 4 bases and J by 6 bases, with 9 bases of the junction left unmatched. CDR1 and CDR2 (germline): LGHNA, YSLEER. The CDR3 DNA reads TGCGCCAGCAGCCCACTACAGGGGGCGGTGGCCGGGGAGCTGTTTTTT. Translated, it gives CASSPLQGAVAGELFF.

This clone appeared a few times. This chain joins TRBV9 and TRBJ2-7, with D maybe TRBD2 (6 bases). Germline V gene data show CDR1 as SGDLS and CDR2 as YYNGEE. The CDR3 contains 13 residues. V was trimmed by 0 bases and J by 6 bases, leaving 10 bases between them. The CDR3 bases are TGTGCCAGCAGCGTAGGGGACTTGGCCGAGCAGTACTTC. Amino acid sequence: CASSVGDLAEQYF.

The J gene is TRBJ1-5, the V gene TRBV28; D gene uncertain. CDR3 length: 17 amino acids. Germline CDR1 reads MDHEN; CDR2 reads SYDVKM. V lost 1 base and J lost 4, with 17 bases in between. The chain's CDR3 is CASSLYRAPRRNQPQHF. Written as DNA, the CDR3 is TGTGCCAGCAGTTTATATAGGGCTCCGCGGAGGAATCAGCCCCAGCATTTT.

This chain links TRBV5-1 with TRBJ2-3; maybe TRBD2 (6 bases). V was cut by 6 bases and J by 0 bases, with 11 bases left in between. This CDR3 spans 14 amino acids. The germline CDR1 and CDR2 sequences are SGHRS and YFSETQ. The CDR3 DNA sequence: TGCGCCAGCATCGCGGGGACTAGCACAGATACGCAGTATTTT. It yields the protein CASIAGTSTDTQYF.

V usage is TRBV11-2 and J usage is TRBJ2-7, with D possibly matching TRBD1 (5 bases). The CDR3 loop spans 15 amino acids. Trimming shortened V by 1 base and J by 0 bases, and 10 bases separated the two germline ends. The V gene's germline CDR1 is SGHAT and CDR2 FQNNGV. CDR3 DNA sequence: TGTGCCAGCAGCTTAGGTGGCAGGGTCTCCTACGAGCAGTACTTC. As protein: CASSLGGRVSYEQYF.

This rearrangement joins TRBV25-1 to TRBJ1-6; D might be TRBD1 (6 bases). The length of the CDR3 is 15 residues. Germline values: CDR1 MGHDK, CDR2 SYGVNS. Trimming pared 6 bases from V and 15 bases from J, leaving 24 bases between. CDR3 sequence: CASRGQGEFLGRLHF. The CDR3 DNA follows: TGTGCCAGCAGGGGACAAGGGGAGTTTTTAGGACGCCTCCACTTT.

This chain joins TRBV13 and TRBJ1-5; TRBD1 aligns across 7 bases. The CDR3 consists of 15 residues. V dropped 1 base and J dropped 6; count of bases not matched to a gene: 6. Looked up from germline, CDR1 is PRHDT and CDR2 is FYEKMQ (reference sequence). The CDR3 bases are TGTGCCAGCAGCTTAGATGGCCGACAGGGTCAGCCCCAGCATTTT. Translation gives CASSLDGRQGQPQHF. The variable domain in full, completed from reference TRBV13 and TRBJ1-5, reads AAGVIQSPRHLIKEKRETATLKCYPIPRHDTVYWYQQGPGQDPQFLISFYEKMQSDKGSIPDRFSAQQFSDYHSELNMSSLELGDSALYFCASSLDGRQGQPQHFGDGTRLSIL.